The clone carrying this TCR beta chain came up many times. What it recognizes is unknown. CDR3 length: 14 residues. V was pared by 7 bases and J by 2 bases, with 14 bases between. The germline CDR1 and CDR2 sequences are MNHEY and SVGEGT. Each CDR3 protein is one row after TCRdb ran MiXCR on the 5' RACE reads. The table has 570,000 or so distinct CDR3 sequences, just under 10% seen once; the top ten hold roughly 3%. The sample belongs to a study of identical twins. The study, taken as a whole, reports: Within cord blood, abundant beta clonotypes carried fewer insertions, but memory repertoires showed no such trend. Out-of-frame alpha sequences common to twins exhibited an excess of low generation probability.

These data are also associated with another study on yellow fever vaccine responses in identical twins. As that study records: Twins showed a vaccine T cell response that reportedly seemed partly convergent, partly personalized.

Sample: PBMCs. The chain is built from TRBV6-2 or TRBV6-3 and TRBJ1-2; the D is unclear. This clonotype was obtained from a woman younger than 35 in good health. For the CDR3, the DNA is TGTGCCAGCATCCCCCGGCGGCAGAACTATGGCTACACCTTC. Translation gives CASIPRRQNYGYTF.